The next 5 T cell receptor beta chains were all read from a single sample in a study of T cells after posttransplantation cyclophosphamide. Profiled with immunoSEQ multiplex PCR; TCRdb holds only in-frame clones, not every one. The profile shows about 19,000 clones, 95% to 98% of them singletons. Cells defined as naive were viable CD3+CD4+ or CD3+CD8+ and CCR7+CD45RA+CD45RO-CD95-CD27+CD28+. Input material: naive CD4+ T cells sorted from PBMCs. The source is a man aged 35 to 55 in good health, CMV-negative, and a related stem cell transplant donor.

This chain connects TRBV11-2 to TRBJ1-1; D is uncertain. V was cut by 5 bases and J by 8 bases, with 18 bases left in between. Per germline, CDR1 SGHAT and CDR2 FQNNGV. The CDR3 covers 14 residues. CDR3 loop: CASSLGRAPEEAFF. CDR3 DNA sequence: TGTGCCAGCAGCCTCGGGAGGGCCCCAGAGGAAGCTTTCTTT.

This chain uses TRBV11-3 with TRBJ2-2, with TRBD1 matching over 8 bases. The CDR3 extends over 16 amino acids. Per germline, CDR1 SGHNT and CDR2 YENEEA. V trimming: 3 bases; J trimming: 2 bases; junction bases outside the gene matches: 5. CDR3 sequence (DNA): TGTGCCAGCAGCTTTCGGACAGGGCAAAACACCGGGGAGCTGTTTTTT. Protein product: CASSFRTGQNTGELFF.

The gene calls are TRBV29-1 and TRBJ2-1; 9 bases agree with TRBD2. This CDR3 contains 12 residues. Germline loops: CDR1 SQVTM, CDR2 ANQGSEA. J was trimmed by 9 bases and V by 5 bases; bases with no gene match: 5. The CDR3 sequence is CSVQREVVEQFF. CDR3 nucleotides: TGCAGCGTTCAGCGGGAGGTGGTTGAGCAGTTCTTC.

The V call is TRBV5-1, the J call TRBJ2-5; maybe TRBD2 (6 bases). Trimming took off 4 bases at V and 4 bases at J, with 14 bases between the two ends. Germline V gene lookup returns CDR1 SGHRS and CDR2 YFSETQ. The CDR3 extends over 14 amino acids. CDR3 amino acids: CASSPGGVRETQYF. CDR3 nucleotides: TGCGCCAGCAGCCCGGGCGGGGTTCGAGAGACCCAGTACTTC.

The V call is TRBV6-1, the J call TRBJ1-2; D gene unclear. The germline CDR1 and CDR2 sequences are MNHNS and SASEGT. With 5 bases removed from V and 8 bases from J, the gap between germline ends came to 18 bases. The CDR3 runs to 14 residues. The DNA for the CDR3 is TGTGCCAGCAGTTTTCCGGGAGAAGAAGCGGGCTACACCTTC. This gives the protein CASSFPGEEAGYTF.